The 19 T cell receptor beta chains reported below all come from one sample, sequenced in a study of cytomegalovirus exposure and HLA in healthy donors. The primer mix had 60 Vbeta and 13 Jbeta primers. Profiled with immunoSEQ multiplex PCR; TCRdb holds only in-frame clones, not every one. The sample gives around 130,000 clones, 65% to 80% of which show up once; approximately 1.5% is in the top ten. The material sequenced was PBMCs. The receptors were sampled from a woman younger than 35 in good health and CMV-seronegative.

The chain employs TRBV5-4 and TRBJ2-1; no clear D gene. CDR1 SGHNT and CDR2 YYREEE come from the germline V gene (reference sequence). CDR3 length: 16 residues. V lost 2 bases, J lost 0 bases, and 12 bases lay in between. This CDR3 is CASSFGYRTSYNEQFF. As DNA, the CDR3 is TGTGCCAGCAGCTTCGGGTACCGAACCTCCTACAATGAGCAGTTCTTC.

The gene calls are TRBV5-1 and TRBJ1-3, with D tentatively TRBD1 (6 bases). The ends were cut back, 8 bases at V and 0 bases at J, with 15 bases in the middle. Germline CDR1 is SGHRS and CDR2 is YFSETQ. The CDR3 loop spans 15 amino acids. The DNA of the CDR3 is TGCGCCAGTCGTCTGGACAGCCGCTCTGGAAACACCATATATTTT. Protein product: CASRLDSRSGNTIYF.

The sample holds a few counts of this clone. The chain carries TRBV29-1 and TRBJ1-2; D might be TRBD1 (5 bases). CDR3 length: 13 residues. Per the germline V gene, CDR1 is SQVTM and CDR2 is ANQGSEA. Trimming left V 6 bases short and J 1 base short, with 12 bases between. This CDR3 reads CSVARDSNYGYTF. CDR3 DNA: TGCAGCGTAGCTAGAGACAGTAACTATGGCTACACCTTC.

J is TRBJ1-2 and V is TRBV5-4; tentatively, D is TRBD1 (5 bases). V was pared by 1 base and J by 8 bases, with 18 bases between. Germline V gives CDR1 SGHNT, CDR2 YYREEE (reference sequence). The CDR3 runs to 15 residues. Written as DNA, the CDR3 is TGTGCCAGCAGCTTGTACGGACTGACTGGGGGGGGCTACACCTTC. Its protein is CASSLYGLTGGGYTF.

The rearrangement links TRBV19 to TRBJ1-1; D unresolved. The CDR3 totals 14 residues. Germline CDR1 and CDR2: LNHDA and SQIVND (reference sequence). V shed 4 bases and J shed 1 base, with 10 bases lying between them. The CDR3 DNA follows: TGTGCCAGTAGTAAAGGACGGGGGAACACTGAAGCTTTCTTT. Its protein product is CASSKGRGNTEAFF. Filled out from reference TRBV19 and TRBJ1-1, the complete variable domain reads DGGITQSPKYLFRKEGQNVTLSCEQNLNHDAMYWYRQDPGQGLRLIYYSQIVNDFQKGDIAEGYSVSREKKESFPLTVTSAQKNPTAFYLCASSKGRGNTEAFFGQGTRLTVV.

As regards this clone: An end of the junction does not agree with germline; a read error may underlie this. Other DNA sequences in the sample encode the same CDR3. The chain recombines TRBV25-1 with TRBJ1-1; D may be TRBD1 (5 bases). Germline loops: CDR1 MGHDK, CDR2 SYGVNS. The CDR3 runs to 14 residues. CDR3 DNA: TGTGCCAGCAGTGAATCGGGGGGTGGCACTGAAGCCTTCTTT. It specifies CASSESGGGTEAFF.

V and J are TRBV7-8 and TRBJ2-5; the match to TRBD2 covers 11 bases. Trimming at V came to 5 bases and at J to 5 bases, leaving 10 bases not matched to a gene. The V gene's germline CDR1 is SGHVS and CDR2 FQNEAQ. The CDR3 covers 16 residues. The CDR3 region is CASSHQLAGDGETQYF. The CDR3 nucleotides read TGTGCCAGCAGCCATCAACTAGCGGGAGATGGGGAGACCCAGTACTTC.

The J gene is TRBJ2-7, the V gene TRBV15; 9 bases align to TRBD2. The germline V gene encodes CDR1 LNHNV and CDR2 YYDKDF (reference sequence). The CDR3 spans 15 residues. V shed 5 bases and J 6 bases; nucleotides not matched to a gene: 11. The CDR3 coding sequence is TGTGCCACCAGCCCAGTAGGCGGGAGGGCCGGCGAGCAGTACTTC. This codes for CATSPVGGRAGEQYF.

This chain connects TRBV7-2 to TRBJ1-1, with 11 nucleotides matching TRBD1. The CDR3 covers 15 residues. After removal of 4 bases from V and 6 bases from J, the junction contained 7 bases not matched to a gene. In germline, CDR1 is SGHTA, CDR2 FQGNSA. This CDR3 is CASSWRTGGQSEAFF. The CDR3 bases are TGTGCCAGCAGCTGGAGGACAGGGGGCCAGTCTGAAGCTTTCTTT.

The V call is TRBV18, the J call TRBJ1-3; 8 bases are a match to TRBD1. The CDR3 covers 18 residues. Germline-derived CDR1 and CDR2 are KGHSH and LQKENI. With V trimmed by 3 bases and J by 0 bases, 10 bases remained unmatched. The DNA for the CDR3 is TGTGCCAGCTCACCTATTACGGGACAGGATAGCTCTGGAAACACCATATATTTT. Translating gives CASSPITGQDSSGNTIYF.

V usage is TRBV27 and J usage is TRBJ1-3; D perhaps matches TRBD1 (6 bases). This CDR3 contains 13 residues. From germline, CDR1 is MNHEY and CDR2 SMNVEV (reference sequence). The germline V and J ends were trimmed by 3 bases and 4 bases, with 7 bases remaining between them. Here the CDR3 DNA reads TGTGCCAGCAGTTTGCAGGGGGGAAACACCATATATTTT. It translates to CASSLQGGNTIYF.

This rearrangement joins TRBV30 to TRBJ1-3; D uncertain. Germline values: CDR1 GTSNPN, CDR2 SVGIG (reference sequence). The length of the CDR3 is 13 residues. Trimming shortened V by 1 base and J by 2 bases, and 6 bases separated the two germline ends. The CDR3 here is CAWSALPGNTIYF. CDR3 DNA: TGTGCCTGGAGTGCCCTCCCTGGAAACACCATATATTTT.

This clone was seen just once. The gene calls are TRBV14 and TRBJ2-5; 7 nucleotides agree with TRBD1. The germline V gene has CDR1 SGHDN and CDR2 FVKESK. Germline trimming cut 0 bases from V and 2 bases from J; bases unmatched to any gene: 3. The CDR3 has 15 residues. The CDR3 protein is CASSQEGTAQETQYF. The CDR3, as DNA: TGTGCCAGCAGCCAAGAGGGGACAGCTCAAGAGACCCAGTACTTC.

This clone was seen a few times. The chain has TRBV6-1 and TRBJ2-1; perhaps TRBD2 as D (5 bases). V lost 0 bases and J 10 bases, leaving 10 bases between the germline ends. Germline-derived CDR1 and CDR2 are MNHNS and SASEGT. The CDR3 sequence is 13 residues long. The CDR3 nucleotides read TGTGCCAGCAGTGAAGCCGGGGTTGGGGAGCAGTTCTTC. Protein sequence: CASSEAGVGEQFF.

Here the CDR3 DNA reads TGTGCCAGTAGTATGGCCTGGGCGAGTCAGCCCCAGCATTTT. It translates to CASSMAWASQPQHF. J is TRBJ1-5 and V is TRBV19; D unclear. The CDR3 has 14 residues. Looked up from germline, CDR1 is LNHDA and CDR2 is SQIVND (reference sequence). V was clipped by 3 bases and J by 6 bases, with 12 bases between them.

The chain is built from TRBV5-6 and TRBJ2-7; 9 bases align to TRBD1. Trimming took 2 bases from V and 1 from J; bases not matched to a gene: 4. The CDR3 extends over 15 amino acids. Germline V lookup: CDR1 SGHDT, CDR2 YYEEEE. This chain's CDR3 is CASSLGQGLSYEQYF. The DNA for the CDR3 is TGTGCCAGCAGCTTAGGACAGGGGCTTTCCTACGAGCAGTACTTC. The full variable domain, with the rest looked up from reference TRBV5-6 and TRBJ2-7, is DAGVTQSPTHLIKTRGQQVTLRCSPKSGHDTVSWYQQALGQGPQFIFQYYEEEERQRGNFPDRFSGHQFPNYSSELNVNALLLGDSALYLCASSLGQGLSYEQYFGPGTRLTVT.

The CDR3 reads CASKGEGVGNEQFF. The CDR3 DNA reads TGCGCCAGCAAAGGGGAAGGAGTGGGAAATGAGCAGTTCTTC. The chain combines TRBV5-1 with TRBJ2-1; possible D gene TRBD1, 5 bases. CDR1 is SGHRS and CDR2 is YFSETQ in the germline V gene. This CDR3 comprises 14 residues. Between the trimmed V and J ends, which lost 6 bases and 7 bases, there was a span of 17 bases.

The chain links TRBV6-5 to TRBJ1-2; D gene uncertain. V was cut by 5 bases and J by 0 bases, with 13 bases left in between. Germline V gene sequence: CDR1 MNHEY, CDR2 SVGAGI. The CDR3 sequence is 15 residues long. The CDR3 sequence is CASSQHYHPNYGYTF. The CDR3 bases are TGTGCCAGCAGTCAACATTACCACCCTAACTATGGCTACACCTTC.

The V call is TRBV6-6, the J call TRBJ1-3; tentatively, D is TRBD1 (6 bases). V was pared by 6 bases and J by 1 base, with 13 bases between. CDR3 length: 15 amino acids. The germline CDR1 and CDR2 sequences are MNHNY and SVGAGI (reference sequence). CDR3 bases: TGTGCCAGCAGGGGGGCAGCTCAATCTGGAAACACCATATATTTT. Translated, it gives CASRGAAQSGNTIYF.